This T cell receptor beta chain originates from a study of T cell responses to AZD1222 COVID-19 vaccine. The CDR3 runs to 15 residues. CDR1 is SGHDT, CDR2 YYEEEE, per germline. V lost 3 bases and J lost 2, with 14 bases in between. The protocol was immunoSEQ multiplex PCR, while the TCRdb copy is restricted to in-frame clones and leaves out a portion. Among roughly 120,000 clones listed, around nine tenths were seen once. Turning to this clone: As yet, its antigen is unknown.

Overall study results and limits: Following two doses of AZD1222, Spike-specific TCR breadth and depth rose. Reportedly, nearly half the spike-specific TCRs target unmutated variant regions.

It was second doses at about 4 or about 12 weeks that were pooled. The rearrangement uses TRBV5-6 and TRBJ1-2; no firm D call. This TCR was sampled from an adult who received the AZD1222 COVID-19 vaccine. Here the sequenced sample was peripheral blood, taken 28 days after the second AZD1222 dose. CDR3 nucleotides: TGTGCCAGCAGCTCGTCCGGCATGCCCAACTATGGCTACACCTTC. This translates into CASSSSGMPNYGYTF.